The entry below describes one T cell receptor beta chain. Its cognate antigen is unknown. The source of the sample is a study of T cell repertoires in cytomegalovirus infection. Whole-study context: Both CMV infection and a matching HLA type were indicated by public TCR beta signatures.

Study-wide results and caveats: Based on cumulative public TCR beta family frequency, carriers of CMV plus the relevant HLA were identified.

TCRdb recomputed calls from the reads with MiXCR, one row per CDR3 protein. The sample has around 770,000 distinct CDR3 sequences, 25% to 35% seen once. The sequence came from a human donor in good health (CMV status not recorded). Some clones in this sample may be carry-over from other donors' samples. This specimen was cultured CD8+ T cells from PBMCs, taken from culture after CMV antigen stimulation.

CDR3 bases: TGTGCCAGCAGTTCCTCCGCAGGGGACATGGGTGAAAAACTGTTTTTT. The encoded protein is CASSSSAGDMGEKLFF. V usage is TRBV6-5 and J usage is TRBJ1-4, with a possible D match to TRBD1 (6 bases). V was clipped by 4 bases and J by 7 bases, with 19 bases between them. From germline, CDR1 is MNHEY and CDR2 SVGAGI. The CDR3 sequence is 16 residues long.